These 8 T cell receptor beta chains were sequenced from one sample in a study of OX40 agonist ivuxolimab in advanced cancers. The data were produced by immunoSEQ multiplex PCR, yet TCRdb's version contains in-frame clones alone and is incomplete. Here the sample spans 80,000 to 85,000 clones, about 86% being singletons. Source: CD4+ or CD8+ T cells sorted from blood, taken in a trial of the OX40 agonist ivuxolimab. Every receptor here comes from an adult with an advanced solid tumor such as melanoma, head and neck, liver or kidney cancer.

V usage is TRBV7-9 and J usage is TRBJ1-1; 7 nucleotides match TRBD1. Germline-derived CDR1 and CDR2 are SEHNR and FQNEAQ (reference sequence). The CDR3 contains 13 residues. Unmatched junction bases numbered 7, after V lost 4 bases and J lost 8 bases. The CDR3 loop reads CASSWTGPMEAFF. DNA for the CDR3: TGTGCCAGCAGCTGGACAGGCCCAATGGAAGCTTTCTTT.

The chain is built from TRBV5-1 and TRBJ1-2; 8 positions match TRBD1. Trimming removed 0 bases from V and 8 bases from J; junction bases left unmatched: 9. The CDR3 spans 15 residues. Germline V lookup: CDR1 SGHRS, CDR2 YFSETQ. CDR3: CASSLGGQGGGGYTF. Here the CDR3 DNA reads TGCGCCAGCAGCTTGGGTGGACAGGGTGGAGGAGGCTACACCTTC.

The J gene is TRBJ2-3, the V gene TRBV7-2; the D is unclear. V gave up 5 bases and J gave up 1 base, with 16 bases separating them. Germline V gene sequence: CDR1 SGHTA, CDR2 FQGNSA. The CDR3 covers 16 residues. The CDR3 reads CASSPGRYSGTDTQYF. CDR3 nucleotide sequence: TGTGCCAGCAGCCCAGGCAGGTACTCGGGCACAGATACGCAGTATTTT.

V and J are TRBV11-2 and TRBJ2-2, with 7 bases aligning to TRBD2. CDR3 size: 16 residues. Germline V gene sequence: CDR1 SGHAT, CDR2 FQNNGV. Trimming at V came to 4 bases and at J to 3 bases, leaving 8 bases not matched to a gene. Here the CDR3 DNA reads TGTGCCAGCAGCTGGGCCGGGACTATCGACACCGGGGAGCTGTTTTTT. This encodes CASSWAGTIDTGELFF.

The V and J genes are TRBV7-8 and TRBJ2-5; D uncertain. CDR1 and CDR2 (germline): SGHVS, FQNEAQ. V lost 2 bases to trimming and J lost 4 bases, with 8 bases between them. The CDR3 sequence is 13 residues long. The CDR3 DNA is TGTGCCAGCAGCTTACCGTCGGTAGAGACCCAGTACTTC. Translating gives CASSLPSVETQYF. Filled out from reference TRBV7-8 and TRBJ2-5, the complete variable domain reads GAGVSQSPRYKVAKRGQDVALRCDPISGHVSLFWYQQALGQGPEFLTYFQNEAQLDKSGLPSDRFFAERPEGSVSTLKIQRTQQEDSAVYLCASSLPSVETQYFGPGTRLLVL.

This clone was recorded once. The CDR3: CASTSVASGANVLTF. The CDR3 DNA reads TGTGCCAGCACCTCAGTGGCTTCTGGGGCCAACGTCCTGACTTTC. The chain carries TRBV6-5 and TRBJ2-6; D not certain. The V end was cut by 7 bases, the J end by 1 base, with 11 bases between. This CDR3 comprises 15 residues. The germline V gene has CDR1 MNHEY and CDR2 SVGAGI.

The genes are TRBV7-2 and TRBJ1-6; weak D call: TRBD1 (5 bases). V was cut by 1 base and J by 0 bases, with 13 bases left in between. Germline assignment: CDR1 SGHTA and CDR2 FQGNSA. CDR3 length: 18 residues. CDR3: CASSLDQAGSSYNSPLHF. The CDR3 region has the DNA TGTGCCAGCAGCTTAGATCAAGCAGGGAGCTCCTATAATTCACCCCTCCACTTT. Complete variable domain (other parts from reference TRBV7-2 and TRBJ1-6): GAGVSQSPSNKVTEKGKDVELRCDPISGHTALYWYRQSLGQGLEFLIYFQGNSAPDKSGLPSDRFSAERTGGSVSTLTIQRTQQEDSAVYLCASSLDQAGSSYNSPLHFGNGTRLTVT.

The chain carries TRBV19 and TRBJ2-4; possible D gene TRBD1, 5 bases. Between the trimmed V and J ends, which lost 5 bases and 0 bases, there was a span of 14 bases. The germline gives CDR1 LNHDA, CDR2 SQIVND (reference sequence). This CDR3 region has 16 residues. In DNA, the CDR3 is TGTGCCAGTAGTCCCCCGCTACAGGAAGCCAAAAACATTCAGTACTTC. Translating it yields CASSPPLQEAKNIQYF.